A single sample gave rise to the 3 T cell receptor beta chains below, sequenced in a study of blood T cell repertoires in COVID-19. Clones were read by immunoSEQ multiplex PCR, and TCRdb kept only the in-frame ones, dropping some. The sample includes under 150,000 clones, around 81% of them seen just once. Sequencing was carried out using peripheral blood. Receptor source: a man in his forties with active or convalescent COVID-19.

The gene calls are TRBV7-2 and TRBJ2-5; 9 positions agree with TRBD1. The CDR3 runs to 15 residues. Germline CDR1 and CDR2: SGHTA and FQGNSA. Trimming at V came to 4 bases and at J to 5 bases, leaving 8 bases not matched to a gene. Written as DNA, the CDR3 is TGTGCCAGCAGCTCAGACAGGGGGAGCGGGGAGACCCAGTACTTC. Protein sequence: CASSSDRGSGETQYF.

The chain links TRBV5-5 to TRBJ2-7; tentatively, D is TRBD1 (5 bases). Per the germline V gene, CDR1 is SGHKS and CDR2 is YYEKEE (reference sequence). V gave up 4 bases and J gave up 5 bases, with 25 bases separating them. This CDR3 has 17 residues. CDR3 amino acids: CASSLDIGIPGSHEQYF. CDR3 nucleotide sequence: TGTGCCAGCAGCCTCGACATCGGAATACCAGGGTCCCACGAGCAGTACTTC.

This clone has just one count. The chain joins TRBV18 to TRBJ1-5; D not certain. Between the trimmed V and J ends, which lost 5 bases and 0 bases, there was a span of 5 bases. This CDR3 has 13 residues. CDR1 and CDR2 from the germline V gene are KGHSH and LQKENI. CDR3 sequence reads: CASSVGSNQPQHF. The CDR3 coding sequence is TGTGCCAGCTCAGTCGGTAGCAATCAGCCCCAGCATTTT.